Below are 6 T cell receptor beta chains sequenced from a single sample in a study of regulatory T cells in long-lasting Graves disease. The TCR beta library used iRepertoire HTBI primers with Arm-PCR amplification of CDR3. TCRdb redid the calling of the multiplex PCR reads with MiXCR, one entry per CDR3 protein. The sample shows approximately 390,000 distinct CDR3 sequences, roughly 15% of them seen only once. Noted time point: newly diagnosed GD, antithyroid drugs for less than 3 months. Researchers made the TCR library from RNA that was extracted from PBMCs. This same sample was also taken into another study, of T cells in Graves' hyperthyroidism and ophthalmopathy.

This sample comprised peripheral blood mononuclear cells (PBMCs), obtained at new diagnosis, from a patient treated with antithyroid drugs. Receptors were obtained from a woman aged 18-29 years with Graves disease.

This clonotype was recorded at least ten times. Written as DNA, the CDR3 is TGCAGTGCTAGGAATGGGAGGGATACGCAGTATTTT. It codes for CSARNGRDTQYF. The chain is built from TRBV20-1 and TRBJ2-3; tentatively, D is TRBD2 (6 bases). The V end lost 3 bases, the J end lost 6 bases, and 10 bases lay between the germline ends. CDR3 size: 12 residues. Germline lookup yields CDR1 DFQATT and CDR2 SNEGSKA (reference sequence).

The chain uses TRBV15 and TRBJ1-3, with no clear D. Trimming pared 4 bases from V and 2 bases from J, leaving 12 bases between. The CDR3 runs to 15 residues. From germline, CDR1 is LNHNV and CDR2 YYDKDF (reference sequence). The CDR3 sequence is CATSKGTVTGNTIYF. The CDR3 nucleotides read TGTGCCACCAGCAAAGGAACAGTGACTGGAAACACCATATATTTT. Based on the CDR3 plus reference TRBV15 and TRBJ1-3, the full variable domain is DAMVIQNPRYQVTQFGKPVTLSCSQTLNHNVMYWYQQKSSQAPKLLFHYYDKDFNNEADTPDNFQSRRPNTSFCFLDIRSPGLGDTAMYLCATSKGTVTGNTIYFGEGSWLTVV.

This clonotype was found a few times. The J gene is TRBJ2-3, the V gene TRBV10-3; 9 nucleotides line up with TRBD1. CDR3 size: 14 residues. From germline, CDR1 is ENHRY and CDR2 SYGVKD. The J segment lost 5 bases and the V segment lost 4 bases, leaving 4 bases of the junction unmatched. For the CDR3, the DNA is TGTGCCATCAGTGGACAGGGGGGTGAAGATACGCAGTATTTT. This encodes CAISGQGGEDTQYF.

This clonotype was detected ten times or more. The V call is TRBV11-3, the J call TRBJ2-5; 7 bases fit TRBD1. After removal of 5 bases from V and 2 bases from J, the junction contained 8 bases not matched to a gene. Germline lookup yields CDR1 SGHNT and CDR2 YENEEA. The CDR3 is 15 amino acids. In DNA, the CDR3 is TGTGCCAGCAGCCCGGGACAGAATTTTCAAGAGACCCAGTACTTC. Translated, it gives CASSPGQNFQETQYF. Full variable domain (remainder filled in from reference TRBV11-3 and TRBJ2-5): EAGVVQSPRYKIIEKKQPVAFWCNPISGHNTLYWYLQNLGQGPELLIRYENEEAVDDSQLPKDRFSAERLKGVDSTLKIQPAELGDSAVYLCASSPGQNFQETQYFGPGTRLLVL.

The chain uses TRBV4-1 and TRBJ1-3, with 7 nucleotides matching TRBD1. V was pared by 3 bases and J by 8 bases, with 7 bases of the junction left unmatched. The CDR3 consists of 14 residues. CDR1 and CDR2 from the germline V gene are MGHRA and YSYEKL. The CDR3 DNA is TGCGCCAGCAGCCACACTATTCAGGGGGACACCATATATTTT. Protein sequence: CASSHTIQGDTIYF.

The J gene is TRBJ2-4, the V gene TRBV2; the D call may be TRBD1 or TRBD2 (6 bases each). Looked up from germline, CDR1 is SNHLY and CDR2 is FYNNEI. The V and J ends lost 3 bases and 1 base respectively, with 10 bases between them. The CDR3 is 15 amino acids. The CDR3 spells CASSETGAAKNIQYF. DNA for the CDR3: TGTGCCAGCAGTGAGACGGGGGCGGCCAAAAACATTCAGTACTTC.